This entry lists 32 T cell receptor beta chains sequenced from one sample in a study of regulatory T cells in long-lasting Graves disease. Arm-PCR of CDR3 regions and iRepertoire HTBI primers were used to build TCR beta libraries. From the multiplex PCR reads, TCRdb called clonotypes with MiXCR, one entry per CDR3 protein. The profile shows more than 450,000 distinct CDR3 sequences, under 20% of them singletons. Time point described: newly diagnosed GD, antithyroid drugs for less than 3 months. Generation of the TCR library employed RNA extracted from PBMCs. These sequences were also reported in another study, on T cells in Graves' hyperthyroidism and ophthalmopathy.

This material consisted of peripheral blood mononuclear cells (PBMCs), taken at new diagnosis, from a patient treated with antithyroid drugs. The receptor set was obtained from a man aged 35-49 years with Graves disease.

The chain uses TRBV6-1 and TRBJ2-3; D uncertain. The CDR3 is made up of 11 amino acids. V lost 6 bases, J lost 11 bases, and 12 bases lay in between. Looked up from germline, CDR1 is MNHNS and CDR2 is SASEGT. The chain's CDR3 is CASRTSHMQYF. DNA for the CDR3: TGTGCCAGCAGGACGAGTCATATGCAGTATTTT.

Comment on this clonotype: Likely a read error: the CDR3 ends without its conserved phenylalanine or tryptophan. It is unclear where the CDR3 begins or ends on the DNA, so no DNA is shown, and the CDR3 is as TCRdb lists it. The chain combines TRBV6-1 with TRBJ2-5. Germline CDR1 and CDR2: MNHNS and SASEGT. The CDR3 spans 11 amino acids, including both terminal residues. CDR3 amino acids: CASSEITRGAL.

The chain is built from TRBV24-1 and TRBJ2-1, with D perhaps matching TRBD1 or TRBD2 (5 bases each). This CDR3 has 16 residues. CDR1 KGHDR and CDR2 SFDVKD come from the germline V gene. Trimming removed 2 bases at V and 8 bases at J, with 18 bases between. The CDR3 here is CATSDSGTDNSYEQFF. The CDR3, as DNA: TGTGCCACCAGTGATTCCGGGACGGATAATAGCTATGAGCAGTTCTTC.

CDR3 sequence (DNA): TGCAGTGCTAGGGTCAGCGCGAACACCGGGGAGCTGTTTTTT. This codes for CSARVSANTGELFF. The rearrangement uses TRBV20-1 and TRBJ2-2, with D uncertain. The CDR3 is made up of 14 amino acids. Germline CDR1 and CDR2: DFQATT and SNEGSKA (reference sequence). V was clipped by 3 bases and J by 0 bases, with 8 bases between them.

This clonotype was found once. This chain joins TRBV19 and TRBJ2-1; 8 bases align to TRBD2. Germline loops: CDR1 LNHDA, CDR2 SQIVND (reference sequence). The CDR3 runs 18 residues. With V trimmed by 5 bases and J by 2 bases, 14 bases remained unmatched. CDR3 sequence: CASSGGLAGYGPYNEQFF. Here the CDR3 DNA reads TGTGCCAGTAGTGGGGGGCTAGCGGGCTATGGCCCCTACAATGAGCAGTTCTTC.

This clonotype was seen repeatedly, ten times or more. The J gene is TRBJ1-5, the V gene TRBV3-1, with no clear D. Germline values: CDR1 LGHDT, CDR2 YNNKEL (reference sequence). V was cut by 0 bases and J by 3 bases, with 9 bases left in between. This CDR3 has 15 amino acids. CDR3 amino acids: CASSQDYAANQPQHF. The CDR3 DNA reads TGTGCCAGCAGCCAAGACTATGCAGCCAATCAGCCCCAGCATTTT.

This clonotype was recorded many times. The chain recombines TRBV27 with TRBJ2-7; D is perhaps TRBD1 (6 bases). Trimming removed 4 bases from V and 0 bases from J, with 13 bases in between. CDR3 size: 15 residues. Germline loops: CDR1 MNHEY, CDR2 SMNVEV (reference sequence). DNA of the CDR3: TGTGCCAGCAGTTCTGCCGGGACAAGCTCCTACGAGCAGTACTTC. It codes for CASSSAGTSSYEQYF.

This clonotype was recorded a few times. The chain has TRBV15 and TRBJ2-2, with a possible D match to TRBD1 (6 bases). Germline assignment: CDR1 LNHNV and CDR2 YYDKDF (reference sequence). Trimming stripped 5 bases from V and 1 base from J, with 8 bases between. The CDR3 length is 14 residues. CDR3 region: CATSEGQNTGELFF. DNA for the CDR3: TGTGCCACCAGCGAGGGACAGAACACCGGGGAGCTGTTTTTT.

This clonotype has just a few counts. The CDR3 here is CATSRGPGPGTEAFF. The CDR3 DNA reads TGTGCCACCAGCAGAGGGCCGGGGCCGGGTACTGAAGCTTTCTTT. The chain links TRBV15 to TRBJ1-1; D is possibly TRBD1 (5 bases). V was pared by 1 base and J by 5 bases, with 14 bases between. The CDR3 loop spans 15 amino acids. In germline, CDR1 is LNHNV, CDR2 YYDKDF (reference sequence). The variable domain in full, with the rest retrieved from reference TRBV15 and TRBJ1-1, is DAMVIQNPRYQVTQFGKPVTLSCSQTLNHNVMYWYQQKSSQAPKLLFHYYDKDFNNEADTPDNFQSRRPNTSFCFLDIRSPGLGDTAMYLCATSRGPGPGTEAFFGQGTRLTVV.

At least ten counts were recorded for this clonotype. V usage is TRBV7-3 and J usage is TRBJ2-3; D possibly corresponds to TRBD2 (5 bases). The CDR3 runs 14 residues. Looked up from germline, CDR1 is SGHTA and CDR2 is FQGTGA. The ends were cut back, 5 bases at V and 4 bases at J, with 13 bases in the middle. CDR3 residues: CASSTGSPSDTQYF. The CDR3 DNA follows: TGTGCCAGCAGCACGGGGAGCCCTTCAGATACGCAGTATTTT.

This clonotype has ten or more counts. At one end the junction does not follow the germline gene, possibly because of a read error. The CDR3 bases are TGTGCCAGCAGTTTACTAGCGGGAACCTACAATGAGCAGTTCTTC. It translates to CASSLLAGTYNEQFF. This chain joins TRBV5-1 and TRBJ2-1; 10 nucleotides align to TRBD2. Germline loops: CDR1 SGHRS, CDR2 YFSETQ. The CDR3 extends over 15 amino acids. Based on the CDR3 plus reference TRBV5-1 and TRBJ2-1, the full variable domain is KAGVTQTPRYLIKTRGQQVTLSCSPISGHRSVSWYQQTPGQGLQFLFEYFSETQRNKGNFPGRFSGRQFSNSRSEMNVSTLELGDSALYLCASSLLAGTYNEQFFGPGTRLTVL.

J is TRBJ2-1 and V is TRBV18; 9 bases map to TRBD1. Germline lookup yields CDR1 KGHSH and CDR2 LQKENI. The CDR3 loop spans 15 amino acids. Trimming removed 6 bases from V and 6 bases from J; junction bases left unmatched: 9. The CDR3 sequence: CASSSGTGRSNEQFF. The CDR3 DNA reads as TGTGCCAGCTCGTCCGGGACAGGGCGGTCCAATGAGCAGTTCTTC. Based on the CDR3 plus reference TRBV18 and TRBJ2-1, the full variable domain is NAGVMQNPRHLVRRRGQEARLRCSPMKGHSHVYWYRQLPEEGLKFMVYLQKENIIDESGMPKERFSAEFPKEGPSILRIQQVVRGDSAAYFCASSSGTGRSNEQFFGPGTRLTVL.

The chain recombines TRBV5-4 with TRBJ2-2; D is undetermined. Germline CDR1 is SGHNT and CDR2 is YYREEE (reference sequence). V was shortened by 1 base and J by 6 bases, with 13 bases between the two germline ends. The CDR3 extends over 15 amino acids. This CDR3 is CASSLSSYGAGELFF. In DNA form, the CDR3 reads TGTGCCAGCAGCTTGTCTTCTTACGGAGCCGGGGAGCTGTTTTTT.

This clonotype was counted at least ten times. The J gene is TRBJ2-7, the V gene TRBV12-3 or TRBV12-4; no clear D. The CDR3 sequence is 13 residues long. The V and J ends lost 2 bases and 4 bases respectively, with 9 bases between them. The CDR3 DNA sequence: TGTGCCAGCAGTTTATGGCAGAAATACGAGCAGTACTTC. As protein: CASSLWQKYEQYF.

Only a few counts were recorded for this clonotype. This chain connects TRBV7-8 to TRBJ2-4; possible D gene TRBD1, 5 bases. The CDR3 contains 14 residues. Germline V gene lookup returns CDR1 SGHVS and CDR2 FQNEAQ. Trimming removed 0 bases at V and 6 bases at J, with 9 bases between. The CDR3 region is CASSLAPGLNIQYF. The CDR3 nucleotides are TGTGCCAGCAGCTTAGCCCCAGGGTTAAACATTCAGTACTTC.

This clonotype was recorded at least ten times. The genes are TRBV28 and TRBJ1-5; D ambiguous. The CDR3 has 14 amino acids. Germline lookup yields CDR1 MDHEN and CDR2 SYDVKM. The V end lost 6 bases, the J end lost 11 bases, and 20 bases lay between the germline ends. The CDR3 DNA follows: TGTGCCAGCAGATTGCCGGGCTCCCCGTCGTCCCAGCATTTT. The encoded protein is CASRLPGSPSSQHF.

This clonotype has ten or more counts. CDR3 protein: CRADRGSYNEQFF. The CDR3 nucleotides read TGCAGGGCAGACAGGGGTTCCTACAATGAGCAGTTCTTC. This chain links TRBV20-1 with TRBJ2-1; 8 bases fit TRBD1. Germline-derived CDR1 and CDR2 are DFQATT and SNEGSKA (reference sequence). The CDR3 extends over 13 amino acids.

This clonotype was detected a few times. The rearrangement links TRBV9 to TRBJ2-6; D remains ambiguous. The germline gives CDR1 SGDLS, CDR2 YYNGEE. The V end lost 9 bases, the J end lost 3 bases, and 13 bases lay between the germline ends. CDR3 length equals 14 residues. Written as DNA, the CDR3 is TGTGCCACCTCGACTGGGCATGGGGCCAACGTCCTGACTTTC. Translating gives CATSTGHGANVLTF.

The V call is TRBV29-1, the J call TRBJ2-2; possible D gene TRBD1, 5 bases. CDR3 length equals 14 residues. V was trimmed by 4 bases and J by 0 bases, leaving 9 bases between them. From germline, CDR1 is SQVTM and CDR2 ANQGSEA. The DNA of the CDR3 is TGCAGCGTTGTTCTGGGGCCGAACACCGGGGAGCTGTTTTTT. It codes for CSVVLGPNTGELFF.

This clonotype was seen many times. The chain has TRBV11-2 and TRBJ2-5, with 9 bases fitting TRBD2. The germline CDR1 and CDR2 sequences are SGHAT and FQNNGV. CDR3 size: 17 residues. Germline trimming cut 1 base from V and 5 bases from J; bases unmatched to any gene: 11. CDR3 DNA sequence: TGTGCCAGCAGCTTAGTTCTGCGGGAGGGCCCTCGGGAGACCCAGTACTTC. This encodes CASSLVLREGPRETQYF.

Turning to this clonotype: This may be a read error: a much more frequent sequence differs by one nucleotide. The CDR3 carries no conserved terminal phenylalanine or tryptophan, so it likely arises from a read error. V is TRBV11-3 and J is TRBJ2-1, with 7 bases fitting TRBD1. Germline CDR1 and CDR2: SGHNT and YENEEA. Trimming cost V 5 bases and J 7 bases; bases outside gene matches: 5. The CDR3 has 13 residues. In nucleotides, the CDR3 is TGTGCCAGCAGCACTTACAGGGGAAATGAGCAGTTCCTC. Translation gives CASSTYRGNEQFL.

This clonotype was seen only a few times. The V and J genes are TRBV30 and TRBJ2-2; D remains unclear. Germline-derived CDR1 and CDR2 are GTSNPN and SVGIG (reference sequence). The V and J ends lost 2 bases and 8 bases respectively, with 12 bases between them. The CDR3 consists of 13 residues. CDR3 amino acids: CAWSNPPGGELFF. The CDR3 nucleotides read TGTGCCTGGAGTAATCCCCCCGGGGGGGAGCTGTTTTTT.

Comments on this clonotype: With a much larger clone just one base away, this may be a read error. CDR3 loop: CAWTGQGNEKLLF. The CDR3 DNA reads as TGTGCCTGGACGGGACAGGGAAATGAAAAACTGCTTTTT. The chain links TRBV30 to TRBJ1-4, with TRBD1 matching 9 bases. The germline V gene has CDR1 GTSNPN and CDR2 SVGIG (reference sequence). The CDR3 contains 13 residues.

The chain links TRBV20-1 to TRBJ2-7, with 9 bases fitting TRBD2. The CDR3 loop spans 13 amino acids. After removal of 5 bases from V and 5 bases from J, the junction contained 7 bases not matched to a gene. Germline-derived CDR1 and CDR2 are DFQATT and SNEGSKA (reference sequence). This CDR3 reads CSAFGGRAHEQYF. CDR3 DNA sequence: TGCAGTGCTTTCGGCGGGAGGGCCCACGAGCAGTACTTC.

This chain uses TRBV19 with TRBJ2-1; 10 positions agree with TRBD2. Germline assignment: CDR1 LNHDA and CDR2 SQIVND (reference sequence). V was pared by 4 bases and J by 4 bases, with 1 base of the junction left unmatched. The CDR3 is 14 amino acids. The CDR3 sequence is CASSTLAGYNEQFF. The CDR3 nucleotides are TGTGCCAGTAGTACACTAGCGGGGTACAATGAGCAGTTCTTC.

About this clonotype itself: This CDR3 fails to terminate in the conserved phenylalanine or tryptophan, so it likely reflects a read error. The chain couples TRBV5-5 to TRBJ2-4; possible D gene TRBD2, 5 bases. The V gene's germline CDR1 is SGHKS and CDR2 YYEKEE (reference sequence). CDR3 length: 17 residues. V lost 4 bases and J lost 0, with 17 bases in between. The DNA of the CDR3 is TGTGCCAGCAGCCCGGACTTGGTCGCATTAGCCAAAAACATTCAGTACTCC. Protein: CASSPDLVALAKNIQYS.

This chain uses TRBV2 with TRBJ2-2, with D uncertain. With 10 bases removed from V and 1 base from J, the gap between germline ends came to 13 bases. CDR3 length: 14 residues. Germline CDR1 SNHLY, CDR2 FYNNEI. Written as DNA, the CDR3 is TGTGCCACCCGTCCCGACCTGAACACCGGGGAGCTGTTTTTT. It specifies CATRPDLNTGELFF.

CDR3 protein: CSARGLDHEQYF. CDR3 DNA: TGCAGTGCTAGGGGGCTAGATCACGAGCAGTACTTC. The gene calls are TRBV20-1 and TRBJ2-7; perhaps TRBD1 as D (5 bases). The CDR3 has 12 residues. From germline, CDR1 is DFQATT and CDR2 SNEGSKA (reference sequence). The V gene lost 3 bases and the J gene lost 5 bases, with 11 bases spanning the gap.

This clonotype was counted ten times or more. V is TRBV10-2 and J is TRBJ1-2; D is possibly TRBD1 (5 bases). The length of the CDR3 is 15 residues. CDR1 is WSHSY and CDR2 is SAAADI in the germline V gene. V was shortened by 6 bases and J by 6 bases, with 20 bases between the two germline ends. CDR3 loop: CASSPLARGSHGYTF. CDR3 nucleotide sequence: TGCGCCAGCAGCCCACTCGCGAGGGGCTCGCATGGCTACACCTTC.

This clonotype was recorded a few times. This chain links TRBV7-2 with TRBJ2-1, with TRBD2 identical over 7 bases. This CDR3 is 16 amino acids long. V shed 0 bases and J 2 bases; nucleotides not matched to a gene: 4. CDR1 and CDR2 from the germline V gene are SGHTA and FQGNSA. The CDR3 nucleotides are TGTGCCAGCAGCTTAGCTTGGCGGGGGACCTACAATGAGCAGTTCTTC. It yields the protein CASSLAWRGTYNEQFF. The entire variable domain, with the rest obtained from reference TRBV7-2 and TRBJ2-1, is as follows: GAGVSQSPSNKVTEKGKDVELRCDPISGHTALYWYRQSLGQGLEFLIYFQGNSAPDKSGLPSDRFSAERTGGSVSTLTIQRTQQEDSAVYLCASSLAWRGTYNEQFFGPGTRLTVL.

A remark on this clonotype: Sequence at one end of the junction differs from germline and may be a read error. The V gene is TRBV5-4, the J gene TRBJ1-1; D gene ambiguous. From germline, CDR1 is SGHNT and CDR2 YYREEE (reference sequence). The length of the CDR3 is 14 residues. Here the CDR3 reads CASSLAAMNTEAFF. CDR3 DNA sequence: TGCGCCAGCAGCTTAGCAGCCATGAACACTGAAGCTTTCTTT.

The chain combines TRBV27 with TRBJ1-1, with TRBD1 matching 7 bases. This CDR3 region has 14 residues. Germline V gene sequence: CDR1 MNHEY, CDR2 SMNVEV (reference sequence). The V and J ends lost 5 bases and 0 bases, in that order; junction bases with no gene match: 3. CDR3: CASSTTGMNTEAFF. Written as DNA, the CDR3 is TGTGCCAGCAGTACGACAGGGATGAACACTGAAGCTTTCTTT.